The 18 T cell receptor beta chains listed next were all sequenced from one sample in a study of cytomegalovirus exposure and HLA in healthy donors (dated by TCRdb to between 2016 and 2019). The library came from the immunoSEQ multiplex PCR assay. A mixture of 60 forward primers for TCR Vbeta segments and 13 reverse primers for TCR Jbeta segments was used in the multiplex PCR. TCRdb took this table from immuneACCESS and kept in-frame rearrangements with V and J called. Such tables lack part of the clones; where checked against another copy, unresolved V genes explain under half of the gap, and the rest is unexplained. Counted in this sample were 150,000 to 200,000 clones; roughly 85% of them appeared once. The ten largest clonotypes hold 9% to 10% of the sample. Sequenced sample: PBMCs. Receptors originate from a young man in good health and CMV-seropositive.

In this sample, this clone turned up a few times. This chain connects TRBV27 to TRBJ2-1; TRBD2 might be the D (7 bases). Trimming cost V 3 bases and J 9 bases, with 15 bases left between them. Looked up from germline, CDR1 is MNHEY and CDR2 is SMNVEV (reference sequence). The CDR3 length is 14 residues. Written as DNA, the CDR3 is TGTGCCAGCAGTTTCGGTGGGGGGGCACTTGAGCAGTTCTTC. This gives the protein CASSFGGGALEQFF.

This chain uses TRBV6-1 with TRBJ1-1; D gene ambiguous. Trimming shortened V by 5 bases and J by 1 base, and 8 bases separated the two germline ends. The CDR3 covers 13 residues. Germline V gene sequence: CDR1 MNHNS, CDR2 SASEGT. The chain's CDR3 is CASSLSGNTEAFF. DNA for the CDR3: TGTGCCAGCAGTTTATCCGGGAACACTGAAGCTTTCTTT.

This clone was detected once. The V and J genes are TRBV7-9 and TRBJ1-4; D not certain. The CDR3 loop spans 15 amino acids. The germline V gene encodes CDR1 SEHNR and CDR2 FQNEAQ (reference sequence). The V end lost 4 bases, the J end lost 0 bases, and 9 bases lay between the germline ends. The CDR3 sequence: CASSSSGTTNEKLFF. CDR3 nucleotides: TGTGCCAGCAGCTCCTCCGGGACAACTAATGAAAAACTGTTTTTT.

This clone turned up a few times. V is TRBV11-3 and J is TRBJ2-7; TRBD2 is a possible D gene (5 bases). The CDR3 is 14 residues long. V was clipped by 4 bases and J by 2 bases, with 12 bases between them. Germline CDR1 and CDR2: SGHNT and YENEEA. CDR3 bases: TGTGCCAGCAGCTCAGGACGGGATACCTACGAGCAGTACTTC. Its translation is CASSSGRDTYEQYF.

In its sample, this clone was seen once. The chain carries TRBV9 and TRBJ1-1; 7 bases agree with TRBD1. The CDR3 spans 16 residues. V shed 3 bases and J 5 bases; nucleotides not matched to a gene: 13. CDR1 and CDR2 from the germline V gene are SGDLS and YYNGEE. CDR3 sequence reads: CASSAVNQGVETEAFF. In nucleotides, the CDR3 is TGTGCCAGCAGCGCGGTAAACCAGGGGGTGGAAACTGAAGCTTTCTTT. Complete variable domain (other parts from reference TRBV9 and TRBJ1-1): DSGVTQTPKHLITATGQRVTLRCSPRSGDLSVYWYQQSLDQGLQFLIQYYNGEERAKGNILERFSAQQFPDLHSELNLSSLELGDSALYFCASSAVNQGVETEAFFGQGTRLTVV.

This chain links TRBV4-1 with TRBJ2-7; possible D gene TRBD1, 6 bases. The V gene lost 0 bases and the J gene lost 6 bases, with 12 bases spanning the gap. Germline assignment: CDR1 MGHRA and CDR2 YSYEKL. This CDR3 is built from 14 residues. As DNA, the CDR3 is TGCGCCAGCAGCCAAGACAGGGGAACAACCGAGCAGTACTTC. This gives the protein CASSQDRGTTEQYF.

The J gene is TRBJ1-4, the V gene TRBV6-1; D is ambiguous. The CDR3 length is 14 residues. V was trimmed by 4 bases and J by 4 bases, leaving 10 bases between them. CDR1 is MNHNS, CDR2 SASEGT, per germline. DNA of the CDR3: TGTGCCAGCAGTGTAACGAACTATAATGAAAAACTGTTTTTT. Its protein is CASSVTNYNEKLFF.

This clone was observed a single time. J is TRBJ1-1 and V is TRBV5-1, with a weak D call TRBD1 (5 bases). V was shortened by 3 bases and J by 3 bases, with 21 bases between the two germline ends. The CDR3 contains 17 residues. Per the germline V gene, CDR1 is SGHRS and CDR2 is YFSETQ. The CDR3 nucleotides read TGCGCCAGCAGCTGGAGGTGGGAGGCAGGGTCGGACACTGAAGCTTTCTTT. Translated: CASSWRWEAGSDTEAFF.

This clone was counted a few times. J is TRBJ1-1 and V is TRBV7-9; D is ambiguous. V gave up 6 bases and J gave up 0 bases, with 8 bases separating them. The CDR3 spans 13 residues. CDR1 and CDR2 (germline): SEHNR, FQNEAQ (reference sequence). The CDR3 spells CASRNGLNTEAFF. The CDR3 nucleotides read TGTGCCAGCAGGAATGGCTTGAACACTGAAGCTTTCTTT. The whole variable domain, filled in from reference TRBV7-9 and TRBJ1-1, reads DTGVSQNPRHKITKRGQNVTFRCDPISEHNRLYWYRQTLGQGPEFLTYFQNEAQLEKSRLLSDRFSAERPKGSFSTLEIQRTEQGDSAMYLCASRNGLNTEAFFGQGTRLTVV.

Notes on this clone: One end of the junction fails to match germline, which may point to a read error. J is TRBJ2-1 and V is TRBV5-1, with D tentatively TRBD2 (5 bases). This CDR3 has 12 amino acids. Germline-derived CDR1 and CDR2 are SGHRS and YFSETQ. The CDR3 DNA sequence: TGCGCCAGCAGCTTATACACTAGTATCTGGGTCTTC. It codes for CASSLYTSIWVF. The full variable domain, its missing parts supplied by reference TRBV5-1 and TRBJ2-1, is KAGVTQTPRYLIKTRGQQVTLSCSPISGHRSVSWYQQTPGQGLQFLFEYFSETQRNKGNFPGRFSGRQFSNSRSEMNVSTLELGDSALYLCASSLYTSIWVFGPGTRLTVL.

The gene calls are TRBV4-2 and TRBJ1-1; D is possibly TRBD1 (5 bases). The CDR3 consists of 19 residues. The germline gives CDR1 LGHNA, CDR2 YNFKEQ. V gave up 1 base and J gave up 0 bases, with 21 bases separating them. CDR3 sequence reads: CASSQGGGFAPVLNTEAFF. CDR3 sequence (DNA): TGTGCCAGCAGCCAAGGGGGGGGGTTTGCTCCCGTTCTGAACACTGAAGCTTTCTTT.

The rearrangement uses TRBV10-1 and TRBJ2-2; 8 nucleotides align to TRBD2. The ends lost 2 bases at V and 0 bases at J; junction bases unmatched: 2. Germline CDR1 reads WNHNN; CDR2 reads SYGVQD (reference sequence). The CDR3 runs 16 residues. Here the CDR3 reads CASSEATSANTGELFF. CDR3 nucleotide sequence: TGCGCCAGCAGTGAGGCGACTAGCGCGAACACCGGGGAGCTGTTTTTT.

The rearrangement uses TRBV2 and TRBJ1-1; 8 bases match TRBD1. The CDR3 runs to 12 residues. Germline CDR1 and CDR2: SNHLY and FYNNEI. The J segment lost 8 bases and the V segment lost 10 bases, leaving 9 bases of the junction unmatched. CDR3 nucleotides: TGTGCCATAGGACAGGGAGCTGGAGAAGCTTTCTTT. Protein: CAIGQGAGEAFF.

This clone was seen a handful of times. This chain links TRBV4-2 with TRBJ2-3, with D tentatively TRBD1 (5 bases). V was pared by 0 bases and J by 6 bases, with 16 bases between. Germline CDR1 LGHNA, CDR2 YNFKEQ. The CDR3 runs 16 residues. In DNA, the CDR3 is TGTGCCAGCAGCCAAGATGGGGCTAGTGCCGGGGATACGCAGTATTTT. This sequence encodes CASSQDGASAGDTQYF.

The genes are TRBV5-6 and TRBJ1-3, with a tentative D call TRBD1 (5 bases). V dropped 4 bases and J dropped 6 bases, with 14 bases sitting between them. Germline assignment: CDR1 SGHDT and CDR2 YYEEEE. The CDR3 runs to 14 residues. The CDR3 reads CASSLTTGVNTIYF. The CDR3 coding sequence is TGTGCCAGCAGCCTTACCACAGGAGTAAACACCATATATTTT.

This sequence joins TRBV27 and TRBJ1-1; unclear D gene. Trimming pared 2 bases from V and 2 bases from J, leaving 6 bases between. This CDR3 has 13 amino acids. Germline CDR1 is MNHEY and CDR2 is SMNVEV (reference sequence). The CDR3: CASSLAGNTEAFF. DNA of the CDR3: TGTGCCAGCAGTTTAGCAGGTAACACTGAAGCTTTCTTT.

The chain links TRBV19 to TRBJ1-3, with D maybe TRBD1 (5 bases). Germline V gene sequence: CDR1 LNHDA, CDR2 SQIVND (reference sequence). This CDR3 is built from 15 residues. V lost 6 bases, J lost 0 bases, and 12 bases lay in between. For the CDR3, the DNA is TGTGCCAGTAGGCTAGGGGCTCACTCTGGAAACACCATATATTTT. Its protein product is CASRLGAHSGNTIYF.

The chain recombines TRBV5-6 with TRBJ2-7; 7 nucleotides line up with TRBD1. Germline V gives CDR1 SGHDT, CDR2 YYEEEE. This CDR3 has 13 residues. V trimming: 3 bases; J trimming: 2 bases; junction bases outside the gene matches: 2. The CDR3 here is CASSWGQTYEQYF. The CDR3 nucleotides are TGTGCCAGCAGCTGGGGACAGACCTACGAGCAGTACTTC.